The clone carrying this TCR beta chain was observed many times. Its antigen is unidentified. This sample is part of a study of Graves' ophthalmopathy and Graves' hyperthyroidism. The study, taken as a whole, reports: The model predicted progression of ophthalmopathy with a sensitivity of roughly 65%, and its specificity was under 75%.

V was pared by 10 bases and J by 6 bases, with 16 bases between. The CDR3 sequence is 14 residues long. Looked up from germline, CDR1 is MNHEY and CDR2 is SMNVEV (reference sequence). Amplification targeted the TCR beta CDR3 regions, with RNA transcripts as the source material. The workflow started with a first-round RT-PCR run with HTBI primers and then moved on to a second-round multiplex PCR. TCRdb redid the calling of the multiplex PCR reads with MiXCR, one entry per CDR3 protein. The sample gives about 400,000 distinct CDR3 sequences, around 17% of which show up once; around 1.4% is in the top ten. PBMCs were obtained from 8.5 to 10 ml of fresh peripheral blood.

The chain recombines TRBV27 with TRBJ1-6, with D unclear. The sequenced sample consisted of peripheral blood. The receptor's source is a young woman with Graves' ophthalmopathy. The CDR3 is CATRNDGPNSPLHF. The CDR3 DNA reads TGTGCCACTCGCAACGATGGGCCTAATTCACCCCTCCACTTT.